This T cell receptor (beta chain) was sequenced during a study of control samples from healthy donors and cancer patients. The CDR3 runs 18 residues. The data were produced by immunoSEQ multiplex PCR, yet TCRdb's version contains in-frame clones alone and is incomplete. Of about 160,000 clones listed, about 94% are singletons. This sequence was found in a man aged 60 to 69 with colorectal cancer. The source material was PBMCs. The rearrangement joins TRBV7-5 to TRBJ1-5; TRBD1 is the table's D call and was not checked against the DNA. TRBV7-5 is recorded as a pseudogene. The CDR3 reads CARSLEPCGQGGNQPQHF. CDR3 DNA sequence: TGTGCCAGAAGCTTAGAACCCTGCGGACAGGGGGGCAATCAGCCCCAGCATTTT.